This record looks at one TCR beta chain sequence and its context. Its antigen is not identified. The CDR3 is cut off 3 residues early in the read; its end comes from the germline J gene. Here immunoSEQ multiplex PCR was the method, and the copy in TCRdb shows in-frame clones only, minus some. This sample contains around 33,000 clones. This entry belongs to a study of Tregs in tolerant kidney transplant recipients. Whole-study results and caveats: Biological reproducibility was not directly addressed, but technical replication error appeared minimal.

The CDR3 loop spans 17 amino acids. CDR1 and CDR2 from the germline V gene are SQVTM and ANQGSEA. V lost 2 bases and J 2 bases, leaving 18 bases between the germline ends. This receptor was identified in a human donor who received a combined kidney and bone marrow transplant. The chain is built from TRBV29-1 and TRBJ1-4; weak D call: TRBD1 (5 bases). The specimen was CD8+ T cells from blood, collected before the transplant. The CDR3 reads CSVEKNGGRATNEKLFF. CDR3 DNA (partial): TGCAGCGTTGAAAAGAACGGGGGTAGGGCTACTAATGAAAAA.